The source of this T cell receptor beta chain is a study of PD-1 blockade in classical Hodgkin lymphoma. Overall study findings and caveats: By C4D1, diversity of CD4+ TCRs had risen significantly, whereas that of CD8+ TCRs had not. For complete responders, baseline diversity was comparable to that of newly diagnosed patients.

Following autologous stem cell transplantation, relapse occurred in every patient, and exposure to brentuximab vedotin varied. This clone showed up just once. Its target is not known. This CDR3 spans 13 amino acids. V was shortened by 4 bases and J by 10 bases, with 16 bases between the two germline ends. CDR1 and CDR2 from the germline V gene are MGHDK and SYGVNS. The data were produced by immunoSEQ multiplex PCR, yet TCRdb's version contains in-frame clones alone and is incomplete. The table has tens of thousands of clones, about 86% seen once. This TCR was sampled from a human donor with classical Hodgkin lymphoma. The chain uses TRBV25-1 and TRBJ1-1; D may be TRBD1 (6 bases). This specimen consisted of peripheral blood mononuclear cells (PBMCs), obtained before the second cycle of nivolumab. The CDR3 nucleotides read TGTGCCAGCAGTGCATATTACAGGGAAGGAGCTTTCTTT. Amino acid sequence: CASSAYYREGAFF.